This T cell receptor beta chain is from a study of T cells in Graves' hyperthyroidism and ophthalmopathy. Template material for amplifying TCR beta CDR3 regions consisted of RNA transcripts. An initial round of RT-PCR targeting the TCR CDR3 relied on the HTBI primer set. TCRdb re-analysed the multiplex PCR reads in MiXCR, keeping a single row per CDR3 protein. The sample shows some 770,000 distinct CDR3 sequences, about 15% of them seen only once. V lost 7 bases, J lost 0 bases, and 9 bases lay in between. Germline V gene lookup returns CDR1 KGHSH and CDR2 LQKENI. This CDR3 region has 14 residues. This clonotype was detected many times.

This receptor was identified in a man aged 18 to 30 with Graves' hyperthyroidism. The chain recombines TRBV18 with TRBJ2-2; no firm D call. Sequenced sample: blood. This CDR3 reads CASFPAANTGELFF. The DNA of the CDR3 is TGTGCCAGCTTCCCCGCAGCGAACACCGGGGAGCTGTTTTTT.